This T cell receptor beta chain was found in a study of OX40 agonist ivuxolimab in advanced cancers. With respect to this clone: The same CDR3 is also encoded by other DNA sequences in this sample.

Only in-frame clones appear in the TCRdb table, and some are missing; sequencing was by immunoSEQ multiplex PCR. The table records around 90,000 clones, 90% to 95% of them present only once. V lost 1 base, J lost 7 bases, and 7 bases lay in between. In germline, CDR1 is MDHEN, CDR2 SYDVKM. There are 12 residues in the CDR3. The sequence came from an adult with an advanced solid tumor such as melanoma, head and neck, liver or kidney cancer. The specimen was CD4+ or CD8+ T cells sorted from blood, collected in a trial of the OX40 agonist ivuxolimab. The rearrangement links TRBV28 to TRBJ1-2; D gene uncertain. The CDR3 region has the DNA TGTGCCAGCAGTTTATTAGCTGGTGGCTACACCTTC. Its translation is CASSLLAGGYTF.